The rows below give T cell receptor beta chains drawn from one sample of a study of blood T cell repertoires in COVID-19. Libraries were prepared by immunoSEQ multiplex PCR; TCRdb keeps only in-frame clonotypes and omits some of them. The data hold 250,000 to 300,000 clones, with approximately 79% observed a single time. Sequenced material: PBMCs or T cells enriched from blood (not recorded which). These receptors were collected from a young man with acute COVID-19. Both conserved end residues are part of each CDR3. The order of the fields is D gene, J gene, V gene, clone size, CDR3 DNA, CDR3 protein. D genes are given only for firm matches. Only part of the rows carry a size: once, few, many, or a class if the clone is expanded.

-,TRBJ2-1,TRBV5-5,-,TGTGCCAGCAGCTTGGAACGGGATGGCCTTCCCTACAATGAGCAGTTCTTC,CASSLERDGLPYNEQFF
TRBD1,TRBJ1-4,TRBV6-6,-,TGTGCCAGCAGCCCCCAAGGGACAGCAACTAATGAAAAACTGTTTTTT,CASSPQGTATNEKLFF
TRBD1,TRBJ1-2,TRBV11-2,-,TGTGCCAGCAGCTTAGCGGCAGGGGGCAGATATAGCTATGGCTACACCTTC,CASSLAAGGRYSYGYTF
-,TRBJ2-1,TRBV5-1,-,TGTGCCAGCAGCTTGGCCGAGGTTTCCGAGGGGGATGAGCAGTTCTTC,CASSLAEVSEGDEQFF
-,TRBJ1-4,TRBV6-5,-,TGTGCCAGCAGTTACTCGAACCGGGGTCGGGAAAAACTGTTTTTT,CASSYSNRGREKLFF
-,TRBJ2-2,TRBV6-5,-,TGTGCCAGCAGTTACTACGGAGGAGGCACCGGGGAGCTGTTTTTT,CASSYYGGGTGELFF
-,TRBJ2-1,TRBV5-6,-,TGTGCCAGCAGCTTGGCGGGTCGTAGCGGAGTAGGGTACAATGAGCAGTTCTTC,CASSLAGRSGVGYNEQFF
TRBD2,TRBJ2-1,TRBV28,few,TGTGCCAGCAGTTTAGTGGGACTAGCGCTAATAATCGATGAGCAGTTCTTC,CASSLVGLALIIDEQFF
-,TRBJ1-6,TRBV5-1,-,TGCGCCAGCACTCGTCGGGGGGAGGTTGAGTCACCCCTCCACTTT,CASTRRGEVESPLHF
-,TRBJ2-5,TRBV30,-,TGTGCCTCGACGGGTTTGGAGACCCAGTACTTC,CASTGLETQYF
-,TRBJ1-5,TRBV30,-,TGTGCCTGGAGTGTAGAGGGCAATCAGCCCCAGCATTTT,CAWSVEGNQPQHF
TRBD1,TRBJ1-5,TRBV28,once,TGTGCCAGCAGTGAGGACAGGGTCCGCGCTCCGATCCAGCATTTT,CASSEDRVRAPIQHF
-,TRBJ2-3,TRBV6-5,once,TGTGCCAGCAGAAAAATTGGGCGCACAGATACGCAGTATTTT,CASRKIGRTDTQYF
TRBD1,TRBJ1-5,TRBV10-3,-,TGTGCCATCAGTGGGACAGGTAATCAGCCCCAGCATTTT,CAISGTGNQPQHF
-,TRBJ2-1,TRBV12-3/TRBV12-4,-,TGTGCCAGCAGTTCACAAATCTACAATGAGCAGTTCTTC,CASSSQIYNEQFF
TRBD1,TRBJ2-1,TRBV2,-,TGTGCCAGCAACACGGACAGGGGGAGGGATGAGCAGTTCTTC,CASNTDRGRDEQFF
TRBD1,TRBJ2-1,TRBV6-1,-,TGTGCCAGCAGTGATGGACAGGGGGTGATCAATGAGCAGTTCTTC,CASSDGQGVINEQFF
-,TRBJ1-1,TRBV5-8,-,TGTGCCAGCAGCTTGAGGGGAAAATCTGAAGCTTTCTTT,CASSLRGKSEAFF
TRBD1,TRBJ1-2,TRBV14,-,TGTGCCAGCAGCCCAATACAGGGGGCAGGCTACACCTTC,CASSPIQGAGYTF
TRBD2,TRBJ2-5,TRBV7-2,-,TGTGCCAGCAGCCCGACGCTAGCGGGTAAAAAAGAGACCCAGTACTTC,CASSPTLAGKKETQYF
TRBD2,TRBJ2-5,TRBV10-3,-,TGTGCCATCAGTCGTTCGACTAGCGGGGGGGCCCAAGAGACCCAGTACTTC,CAISRSTSGGAQETQYF
TRBD2,TRBJ2-3,TRBV28,-,TGTGCCAGCTCTCAGCGGGGGGGCACAGATACGCAGTATTTT,CASSQRGGTDTQYF
TRBD1,TRBJ1-6,TRBV25-1,-,TGTGCCAGCAGTGGCTTAACAGGGGGCACTAATTCACCCCTCCACTTT,CASSGLTGGTNSPLHF
-,TRBJ2-4,TRBV6-5,once,TGTGCCAGCAGGGCCCCTGAGGGTGGCAAAAACATTCAGTACTTC,CASRAPEGGKNIQYF
-,TRBJ2-5,TRBV6-5,-,TGTGCCAGCAGTTACTCTGGAGGAGGGGAGACCCAGTACTTC,CASSYSGGGETQYF
TRBD2,TRBJ2-1,TRBV3-1/TRBV3-2,-,TGTGCCAGCAGCCAAAGGCTAGCGGGGGGGTCCAATGAGCAGTTCTTC,CASSQRLAGGSNEQFF
TRBD1,TRBJ1-4,TRBV5-4,-,TGTGCCAGCAGCCCGGGACAGGGAGAGGAAAAACTGTTTTTT,CASSPGQGEEKLFF
-,TRBJ1-2,TRBV9,-,TGTGCCAGCAGCACCCAGACAGGAACTAACTATGGCTACACCTTC,CASSTQTGTNYGYTF
-,TRBJ1-3,TRBV19,-,TGTGCCAGTAGTAAAGATCCGGGAACTGGAAACACCATATATTTT,CASSKDPGTGNTIYF
TRBD1,TRBJ1-2,TRBV24-1,-,TGTGCCACCAGTGATGTTGACAGGGACGACAACTATGGCTACACCTTC,CATSDVDRDDNYGYTF
-,TRBJ1-5,TRBV6-5,-,TGTGCCATCGGGGATCAGCCCCAGCATTTT,CAIGDQPQHF
-,TRBJ2-5,TRBV6-2/TRBV6-3,-,TGTGCCAGCAGTTCCATGTTAGGGGGGGACGAGACCCAGTACTTC,CASSSMLGGDETQYF
-,TRBJ2-2,TRBV2,-,TGTGCCAGCAGTGTAGGCGCAGGGACGAACACCGGGGAGCTGTTTTTT,CASSVGAGTNTGELFF
-,TRBJ2-1,TRBV5-1,-,TGTGCCAGCAGCTCCCGAGGAGGTAACAATGAGCAGTTCTTC,CASSSRGGNNEQFF
-,TRBJ2-5,TRBV7-9,-,TGTGCCAGCAGCTTGGAACAGTACCAAGAGACCCAGTACTTC,CASSLEQYQETQYF
TRBD1,TRBJ1-2,TRBV29-1,-,TGCAGCGTTGAACGGATGCGGGACAGCTTCTTC,CSVERMRDSFF
TRBD2,TRBJ2-5,TRBV11-3,-,TGTGCCAGCAGTTCTCCCGGGGGGGAGACCCAGTACTTC,CASSSPGGETQYF
TRBD2,TRBJ2-3,TRBV19,-,TGTGCCAGTAGTATACTTCCGGGACTAGCGGGGGCAGATACGCAGTATTTT,CASSILPGLAGADTQYF
-,TRBJ1-2,TRBV2,-,TGTGCCAGCAGTGCAGCGCCCAGGGGCGGCCATGGCTACACCTTC,CASSAAPRGGHGYTF
TRBD1,TRBJ2-1,TRBV2,once,TGTGCCAGCGCAACAGGGGGCAATGAGCAGTTCTTC,CASATGGNEQFF
TRBD2,TRBJ2-3,TRBV19,-,TGTGCCAGTAGTATGTCAGCGGGGGGGCCGGCAGATACGCAGTATTTT,CASSMSAGGPADTQYF
TRBD2,TRBJ2-2,TRBV4-3,many,TGCGCCAGCAGCCAAGATCTTTTCATCAGCGGGAGGGCTCAGGGCGGGGAGCTGTTTTTT,CASSQDLFISGRAQGGELFF
TRBD1,TRBJ1-6,TRBV5-1,-,TGCGCCAGCAGTCTGCCAGGGGGCGGATTTTCACCCCTCCACTTT,CASSLPGGGFSPLHF
-,TRBJ1-4,TRBV5-1,once,TGTGCCAGCAGCTTGGCAAATGAAAAACTGTTTTTT,CASSLANEKLFF
-,TRBJ1-6,TRBV27,-,TGTGCCAGCCACCGCCGGGGAAGCCCGAAATCACCCCTCCACTTT,CASHRRGSPKSPLHF
-,TRBJ2-4,TRBV27,-,TGTGCCAGCAGTAGACCCGGTAAGGGGCGTTCGGATCAGTACTTC,CASSRPGKGRSDQYF
-,TRBJ1-2,TRBV30,-,TGTGCCTGGAGTGTATTGGGGGCCTATGGCTACACCTTC,CAWSVLGAYGYTF